This TCR beta chain was sequenced for a study of T cell changes during pregnancy in multiple sclerosis. Method: immunoSEQ multiplex PCR; TCRdb's copy keeps in-frame clones and lacks some. The repertoire holds some 27,000 clones, with approximately 91% as singletons. CDR3 length equals 17 residues. Per germline, CDR1 LNHDA and CDR2 SQIVND (reference sequence). Deletions cut 3 bases from V and 1 base from J, with 18 bases between. This specimen consisted of CD8+ T cells from peripheral blood mononuclear cells, obtained before pregnancy. The chain links TRBV19 to TRBJ1-1, with D possibly TRBD1 on 5 matching bases. This TCR was sampled from a female donor with multiple sclerosis, enrolled in a pregnancy study. CDR3 amino acids: CASSIPRSSGGNTEAFF. The CDR3 DNA is TGTGCCAGTAGTATTCCCCGATCAAGCGGGGGGAACACTGAAGCTTTCTTT.